What follows are 8 T cell receptor beta chains derived from one specimen sequenced in a study of T-cell reconstitution after alpha-beta-depleted transplantation in children. The authors prepared the TCRbeta library with unique molecular identifiers. TCRdb passed the PCR reads through MiXCR, listing each CDR3 protein once. The sample includes under 150,000 distinct CDR3 sequences, roughly 10% seen only once; the top ten take more than 20%. Sequenced here: PBMCs, mostly from graft donor cells, sampled 180 days after TCRalphabeta/CD19-depleted stem cell transplant. These TCRs come from a girl under two years old who had a stem cell transplant for combined immunodeficiency, so the T cells may come from the graft donor.

This clonotype has just a few counts. The chain combines TRBV5-1 with TRBJ2-7; D not resolved. This CDR3 has 14 amino acids. Trimming shortened V by 0 bases and J by 4 bases, and 11 bases separated the two germline ends. CDR1 is SGHRS and CDR2 is YFSETQ in the germline V gene. The CDR3 bases are TGCGCCAGCAGCTTGGTTGGCAGAGAATACGAGCAGTACTTC. The encoded protein is CASSLVGREYEQYF.

The J gene is TRBJ2-5, the V gene TRBV20-1; 10 positions agree with TRBD1. J gave up 3 bases and V 1 base, and 2 bases lay outside the gene matches. The length of the CDR3 is 14 residues. Germline V gives CDR1 DFQATT, CDR2 SNEGSKA (reference sequence). CDR3 nucleotides: TGCAGTGCTAGAGGACAGGGGGCAGAAGAGACCCAGTACTTC. Translated, it gives CSARGQGAEETQYF.

The chain recombines TRBV15 with TRBJ2-1; the match to TRBD2 covers 14 bases. This CDR3 comprises 16 residues. Unmatched junction bases numbered 8, after V lost 7 bases and J lost 6 bases. CDR1 is LNHNV and CDR2 is YYDKDF in the germline V gene (reference sequence). The CDR3 nucleotides are TGTGCCACCAACCCCCTGACTAGCGGGAGGGCCAATGAGCAGTTCTTC. It codes for CATNPLTSGRANEQFF.

The genes are TRBV6-1 and TRBJ1-5; D possibly corresponds to TRBD1 (5 bases). CDR1 is MNHNS, CDR2 SASEGT, per germline. Trimming cost V 6 bases and J 7 bases, with 25 bases left between them. The CDR3 totals 17 residues. CDR3 protein: CASRGTKTYGGEQPQHF. CDR3 DNA: TGTGCCAGCAGAGGGACGAAGACCTATGGAGGGGAACAGCCCCAGCATTTT.

The table lists this clonotype with many counts. The chain carries TRBV7-2 and TRBJ2-2, with D perhaps TRBD1 (5 bases). V shed 6 bases and J shed 6 bases, with 8 bases lying between them. Germline loops: CDR1 SGHTA, CDR2 FQGNSA. The CDR3 covers 12 residues. The CDR3 DNA reads TGTGCCAGCAGTCTAGGGGCCGGGGAGCTGTTTTTT. Translating it yields CASSLGAGELFF.

The genes are TRBV27 and TRBJ2-7; TRBD2 might be the D (5 bases). The germline V gene encodes CDR1 MNHEY and CDR2 SMNVEV (reference sequence). V lost 3 bases and J 3 bases, leaving 12 bases between the germline ends. The length of the CDR3 is 14 residues. The CDR3 is CASSFSSEGYEQYF. The CDR3 bases are TGTGCCAGCAGTTTTTCATCCGAGGGCTACGAGCAGTACTTC.

J is TRBJ2-7 and V is TRBV20-1, with D perhaps assigned TRBD1 or TRBD2 (6 bases each). V lost 1 base, J lost 3 bases, and 16 bases lay in between. The CDR3 spans 15 residues. Germline assignment: CDR1 DFQATT and CDR2 SNEGSKA (reference sequence). Written as DNA, the CDR3 is TGCAGTGCTAGAGGTGGCGGGACATTCGACTACGAGCAGTACTTC. It translates to CSARGGGTFDYEQYF.

This clonotype was detected a few times. This rearrangement joins TRBV10-3 to TRBJ1-1; D might be TRBD1 (5 bases). The length of the CDR3 is 14 residues. V lost 6 bases, J lost 0 bases, and 11 bases lay in between. Germline V gene lookup returns CDR1 ENHRY and CDR2 SYGVKD. This chain's CDR3 is CAIRARGLNTEAFF. In DNA, the CDR3 is TGTGCCATCAGGGCTAGGGGACTGAACACTGAAGCTTTCTTT.